The 29 T cell receptor beta chains in this list originate from one sample, sequenced in a study of control samples from healthy donors and cancer patients. The assay was immunoSEQ multiplex PCR, and TCRdb's table has in-frame clones only and misses some. The table records about 86,000 clones, approximately 93% of them present only once. Sequencing used blood. These receptors all come from a woman between 25 and 40 years old in good health.

The CDR3 region is CAWSTSGSWRNEQFF. For the CDR3, the DNA is TGTGCCTGGAGTACGTCAGGGAGTTGGAGAAATGAGCAGTTCTTC. The chain joins TRBV30 to TRBJ2-1; D tentatively reads TRBD1 or TRBD2 (5 bases each). This CDR3 comprises 15 residues. The germline gives CDR1 GTSNPN, CDR2 SVGIG (reference sequence). V lost 2 bases, J lost 7 bases, and 18 bases lay in between. The whole variable domain, filled in from reference TRBV30 and TRBJ2-1, reads SQTIHQWPATLVQPVGSPLSLECTVEGTSNPNLYWYRQAAGRGLQLLFYSVGIGQISSEVPQNLSASRPQDRQFILSSKKLLLSDSGFYLCAWSTSGSWRNEQFFGPGTRLTVL.

CDR3 residues: CASSPGWDTDTQYF. Here the CDR3 DNA reads TGCGCCAGCTCGCCGGGGTGGGATACAGATACGCAGTATTTT. The chain uses TRBV5-1 and TRBJ2-3; TRBD2 is a possible D gene (5 bases). V lost 7 bases and J lost 3, with 15 bases in between. Germline-derived CDR1 and CDR2 are SGHRS and YFSETQ. This CDR3 region has 14 residues.

This sequence joins TRBV5-1 and TRBJ2-5, with 12 bases aligning to TRBD2. CDR1 and CDR2 from the germline V gene are SGHRS and YFSETQ. Trimming took 1 base from V and 5 from J; bases not matched to a gene: 6. The CDR3 sequence is 16 residues long. CDR3 in DNA: TGCGCCAGCAGCTTGTCAGTACTAGCGGGAGGTGAGACCCAGTACTTC. Amino acid sequence: CASSLSVLAGGETQYF.

This chain connects TRBV6-5 to TRBJ2-1; 7 bases are a match to TRBD2. CDR1 is MNHEY and CDR2 is SVGAGI in the germline V gene. V lost 6 bases, J lost 10 bases, and 12 bases stayed unmatched. The CDR3 is made up of 14 amino acids. The CDR3 region is CASRSGEVLGEQFF. In DNA, the CDR3 is TGTGCCAGCAGGAGCGGGGAAGTCTTGGGAGAGCAGTTCTTC.

The chain employs TRBV7-9 and TRBJ2-1; D possibly corresponds to TRBD2 (5 bases). Trimming removed 6 bases from V and 4 bases from J, with 19 bases in between. Germline values: CDR1 SEHNR, CDR2 FQNEAQ (reference sequence). The CDR3 spans 16 residues. CDR3 protein: CASRYLASPGYNEQFF. CDR3 DNA sequence: TGTGCCAGCAGGTACTTGGCTTCACCGGGGTACAATGAGCAGTTCTTC.

This chain uses TRBV3-1 (or the pseudogene TRBV3-2) with TRBJ1-2; TRBD1 might be the D (5 bases). Trimming left V 1 base short and J 6 bases short, with 9 bases between. Germline V gene lookup returns CDR1 LGHDT and CDR2 YNNKEL (reference sequence). The CDR3 loop spans 13 amino acids. CDR3 region: CASSQAGRHGYTF. Here the CDR3 DNA reads TGTGCCAGCAGCCAAGCAGGGCGGCATGGCTACACCTTC.

This chain connects TRBV12-3 or TRBV12-4 to TRBJ1-1; the D is unclear. The CDR3 contains 13 residues. V lost 6 bases to trimming and J lost 4 bases, with 12 bases between them. This CDR3 is CASRLGVGTEAFF. The DNA for the CDR3 is TGTGCCAGCAGACTTGGGGTGGGCACTGAAGCTTTCTTT.

This chain joins TRBV28 and TRBJ1-1; TRBD1 matches 9 bases. Germline V gene sequence: CDR1 MDHEN, CDR2 SYDVKM. This CDR3 contains 15 residues. The V gene end was trimmed by 5 bases and the J gene end by 1 base; junction bases not matched to a gene: 5. CDR3 sequence: CASSVNRGRNTEAFF. In DNA form, the CDR3 reads TGTGCCAGCAGTGTTAACAGGGGGCGGAACACTGAAGCTTTCTTT.

The J gene is TRBJ1-1, the V gene TRBV30; D uncertain. CDR3 length: 13 residues. Germline V gives CDR1 GTSNPN, CDR2 SVGIG (reference sequence). Trimming stripped 7 bases from V and 0 bases from J, with 12 bases between. The CDR3 region is CALTQFLNTEAFF. The CDR3 DNA sequence: TGTGCCTTAACACAGTTCCTGAACACTGAAGCTTTCTTT.

The genes are TRBV4-1 and TRBJ1-1; D is ambiguous. Germline V gene data show CDR1 as MGHRA and CDR2 as YSYEKL. The V and J ends lost 4 bases and 1 base respectively, with 16 bases between them. CDR3 size: 16 residues. The DNA for the CDR3 is TGCGCCAGCAGCCGCAATTTCTTGGGTGCGAACACTGAAGCTTTCTTT. It specifies CASSRNFLGANTEAFF.

The chain is built from TRBV9 and TRBJ2-3; either TRBD1 or TRBD2 may fit D (6 bases each). Trimming left V 3 bases short and J 4 bases short, with 21 bases between. Per the germline V gene, CDR1 is SGDLS and CDR2 is YYNGEE. The CDR3 runs 17 residues. CDR3 in amino acids: CASSDPKGGHGADTQYF. CDR3 nucleotide sequence: TGTGCCAGCAGCGACCCCAAAGGGGGGCACGGGGCAGATACGCAGTATTTT. The full variable domain, in which reference TRBV9 and TRBJ2-3 provide the parts outside the CDR3, is DSGVTQTPKHLITATGQRVTLRCSPRSGDLSVYWYQQSLDQGLQFLIQYYNGEERAKGNILERFSAQQFPDLHSELNLSSLELGDSALYFCASSDPKGGHGADTQYFGPGTRLTVL.

The chain uses TRBV27 and TRBJ2-7; 8 bases agree with TRBD1. Germline V gene lookup returns CDR1 MNHEY and CDR2 SMNVEV (reference sequence). This CDR3 has 12 residues. The junction had 2 bases not matched to a gene; V was cut back by 5 bases and J by 5 bases. This CDR3 is CASSQGANEQYF. In DNA form, the CDR3 reads TGTGCCAGCAGTCAGGGGGCTAACGAGCAGTACTTC.

V is TRBV19 and J is TRBJ1-2, with D possibly matching TRBD1 (6 bases). The V gene's germline CDR1 is LNHDA and CDR2 SQIVND (reference sequence). The CDR3 is made up of 14 amino acids. Trimming left V 5 bases short and J 8 bases short, with 18 bases between. The CDR3: CASSPNPGQRGYTF. The CDR3 bases are TGTGCCAGTAGTCCGAACCCCGGACAGCGGGGCTACACCTTC.

A single count supports this clone. This chain connects TRBV3-1 (or the pseudogene TRBV3-2) to TRBJ2-1, with TRBD2 identical over 8 bases. This CDR3 region has 13 residues. V shed 3 bases, J shed 16 bases, and the junction held 11 bases outside the gene matches. Germline loops: CDR1 LGHDT, CDR2 YNNKEL (reference sequence). This CDR3 reads CASSHEIAGLLFF. CDR3 nucleotides: TGTGCCAGCAGCCACGAAATAGCGGGATTGTTATTCTTC.

The chain recombines TRBV9 with TRBJ1-2; 10 bases line up with TRBD1. Germline-derived CDR1 and CDR2 are SGDLS and YYNGEE. J lost 7 bases, V lost 0 bases, and 6 bases had no gene match. This CDR3 spans 15 amino acids. CDR3 DNA: TGTGCCAGCAGCGTAGTCGGGACAGGGGTCTCTGGCTACACCTTC. It yields the protein CASSVVGTGVSGYTF.

The chain employs TRBV5-1 and TRBJ2-1; D remains ambiguous. Trimming removed 4 bases from V and 0 bases from J, with 11 bases in between. The CDR3 extends over 15 amino acids. The V gene's germline CDR1 is SGHRS and CDR2 YFSETQ. This chain's CDR3 is CASSVRGNSYNEQFF. CDR3 bases: TGCGCCAGCAGCGTCCGAGGAAACTCCTACAATGAGCAGTTCTTC.

The J gene is TRBJ2-5, the V gene TRBV27; D is unresolved. CDR1 is MNHEY, CDR2 SMNVEV, per germline (reference sequence). Trimming removed 5 bases at V and 1 base at J, with 14 bases between. The length of the CDR3 is 15 residues. CDR3 amino acids: CASSTRERLQETQYF. The CDR3 DNA reads as TGTGCCAGCAGTACCCGAGAGAGGCTCCAAGAGACCCAGTACTTC.

For this clone: Additional DNA sequences in this sample encode the identical CDR3. This chain joins TRBV7-9 and TRBJ1-5; tentative D call: TRBD1 (5 bases). Trimming removed 5 bases at V and 4 bases at J, with 9 bases between. CDR1 is SEHNR, CDR2 FQNEAQ, per germline (reference sequence). The CDR3 is 13 residues long. CDR3 coding DNA: TGTGCCAGCAGCCCGGGGGGAAATCAGCCCCAGCATTTT. Protein: CASSPGGNQPQHF.

V usage is TRBV4-1 and J usage is TRBJ2-7, with D unresolved. Germline V gene sequence: CDR1 MGHRA, CDR2 YSYEKL. V lost 5 bases and J 4 bases, leaving 18 bases between the germline ends. The CDR3 spans 15 residues. The CDR3 sequence is CASSAYRDPPYEQYF. For the CDR3, the DNA is TGCGCCAGCAGCGCATATCGTGACCCGCCGTACGAGCAGTACTTC.

The chain combines TRBV12-3 or TRBV12-4 with TRBJ1-1; D is ambiguous. Between the trimmed V and J ends, which lost 2 bases and 6 bases, there was a span of 7 bases. The CDR3 is 12 residues long. The chain's CDR3 is CASSLRVAEAFF. The CDR3 DNA reads TGTGCCAGCAGTTTAAGGGTCGCTGAAGCTTTCTTT.

This clone was recorded once. Other DNA sequences from this sample encode an identical CDR3 as well. V and J are TRBV28 and TRBJ2-7; the D is unclear. V was pared by 4 bases and J by 4 bases, with 8 bases between. The CDR3 has 12 residues. The germline V gene encodes CDR1 MDHEN and CDR2 SYDVKM. This CDR3 is CASSSDGYEQYF. The CDR3 coding sequence is TGTGCCAGCAGTTCAGACGGATACGAGCAGTACTTC.

The genes are TRBV6-2 or TRBV6-3 and TRBJ1-6; unclear D gene. V lost 2 bases, J lost 10 bases, and 9 bases lay in between. The germline gives CDR1 MNHEY, CDR2 SVGEGT. This CDR3 region has 13 residues. The DNA for the CDR3 is TGTGCCAGCAGTTACACGGGTCTCTCACCCCTCCACTTT. This codes for CASSYTGLSPLHF.

This CDR3 reads CATSIRQGHQPQHF. DNA of the CDR3: TGTGCCACCAGCATCAGACAGGGCCATCAGCCCCAGCATTTT. This chain joins TRBV15 and TRBJ1-5; 7 nucleotides align to TRBD1. From germline, CDR1 is LNHNV and CDR2 YYDKDF (reference sequence). The CDR3 totals 14 residues. The V segment lost 4 bases and the J segment 5 bases; nucleotides outside the gene matches: 5.

This clone was seen a single time. V and J are TRBV19 and TRBJ2-1, with 11 bases aligning to TRBD2. CDR1 LNHDA and CDR2 SQIVND come from the germline V gene (reference sequence). There are 15 residues in the CDR3. The J segment lost 6 bases and the V segment lost 6 bases, leaving 7 bases of the junction unmatched. The CDR3 DNA follows: TGTGCCAGTAGGGCACTAGCGGGAGCCTTCAATGAGCAGTTCTTC. Protein sequence: CASRALAGAFNEQFF. Together with reference TRBV19 and TRBJ2-1, the CDR3 gives the full variable domain: DGGITQSPKYLFRKEGQNVTLSCEQNLNHDAMYWYRQDPGQGLRLIYYSQIVNDFQKGDIAEGYSVSREKKESFPLTVTSAQKNPTAFYLCASRALAGAFNEQFFGPGTRLTVL.

The chain joins TRBV5-6 to TRBJ2-7; D remains ambiguous. V dropped 4 bases and J dropped 3 bases, with 11 bases sitting between them. Germline CDR1 and CDR2: SGHDT and YYEEEE. The CDR3 has 13 residues. The CDR3 nucleotides are TGTGCCAGCAGCACACCGGGCCGCTACGAGCAGTACTTC. Protein: CASSTPGRYEQYF. Together with reference TRBV5-6 and TRBJ2-7, the CDR3 gives the full variable domain: DAGVTQSPTHLIKTRGQQVTLRCSPKSGHDTVSWYQQALGQGPQFIFQYYEEEERQRGNFPDRFSGHQFPNYSSELNVNALLLGDSALYLCASSTPGRYEQYFGPGTRLTVT.

The chain joins TRBV18 to TRBJ2-3; unclear D gene. Looked up from germline, CDR1 is KGHSH and CDR2 is LQKENI. Trimming shortened V by 6 bases and J by 0 bases, and 10 bases separated the two germline ends. This CDR3 has 14 amino acids. The CDR3 protein is CASSSGQSTDTQYF. The CDR3 DNA reads TGTGCCAGCTCGTCGGGTCAAAGCACAGATACGCAGTATTTT.

CDR3 bases: TGTGCCAGCAGTCCCCGAGGGGCGGACTATGGCTACACCTTC. Translating it yields CASSPRGADYGYTF. The chain carries TRBV2 and TRBJ1-2; TRBD1 might be the D (5 bases). CDR1 and CDR2 (germline): SNHLY, FYNNEI. V was trimmed by 5 bases and J by 3 bases, leaving 13 bases between them. The length of the CDR3 is 14 residues.

This chain links TRBV6-5 with TRBJ1-5; a weak D match, TRBD1 (5 bases). This CDR3 comprises 15 residues. Trimming shortened V by 9 bases and J by 4 bases, and 19 bases separated the two germline ends. Germline V CDR1 and CDR2: MNHEY, SVGAGI. CDR3 sequence: CASHPFLRGNQPQHF. The CDR3 DNA is TGTGCCAGTCACCCTTTCTTGAGGGGAAATCAGCCCCAGCATTTT.

The rearrangement joins TRBV28 to TRBJ2-3, with 9 bases matching TRBD2. The CDR3 totals 15 residues. Looked up from germline, CDR1 is MDHEN and CDR2 is SYDVKM. V was clipped by 8 bases and J by 4 bases; unmatched bases: 10. CDR3 sequence: CASGLSGSWADTQYF. The CDR3, as DNA: TGTGCCAGCGGACTTAGCGGGAGTTGGGCAGATACGCAGTATTTT.